These 28 T cell receptor beta chains originate from one sample sequenced in a study of patients and donors after allogeneic stem cell transplantation (TCRdb year 2020). Receptor libraries were prepared by RT-PCR. TCRdb names NextSeq 550 as the instrument used. TCRdb handled the public reads itself, with Q25 trimming in fastp and clone calling in MiXCR, and kept productive beta chains. CDR3 protein duplicates are merged, each entry listing the most common genes and DNA. The sample table holds about 410,000 distinct CDR3 sequences, of which 16% were seen once. 7% to 7.5% of the sample goes to the ten largest clones. Sequences were obtained from blood, either unsorted or a sorted T cell fraction (not recorded which). The receptors here all came from a human donor who was either an allogeneic HSCT recipient or a stem cell or donor lymphocyte infusion donor (not recorded which). It is not recorded whose cells these are; they may come from a transplant donor.

This clonotype was recorded a few times. The chain is built from TRBV6-1 and TRBJ2-3, with unresolved D. The germline gives CDR1 MNHNS, CDR2 SASEGT. The CDR3 spans 15 residues. Trimming left V 7 bases short and J 0 bases short, with 14 bases between. The CDR3, as DNA: TGTGCCAGCACCGAAAGAGGCCGTAGCACAGATACGCAGTATTTT. Translating gives CASTERGRSTDTQYF.

In this sample, this clonotype turned up a few times. The genes are TRBV28 and TRBJ2-7; D may match TRBD1 or TRBD2 (5 bases each). Trimming pared 3 bases from V and 2 bases from J, leaving 14 bases between. The CDR3 is 15 residues long. Germline V gene lookup returns CDR1 MDHEN and CDR2 SYDVKM. DNA of the CDR3: TGTGCCAGCAGTTTTGCCGCACTGGGGGCCTACGAGCAGTACTTC. Translated: CASSFAALGAYEQYF.

This chain links TRBV7-6 with TRBJ2-3; 7 positions match TRBD2. After removal of 3 bases from V and 3 bases from J, the junction contained 12 bases not matched to a gene. CDR3 size: 17 residues. Germline CDR1 is SGHVS and CDR2 is FNYEAQ. The CDR3, as DNA: TGTGCCAGCAGCTTCCGTGGGCGGGAGAGGGGTACAGATACGCAGTATTTT. It codes for CASSFRGRERGTDTQYF. The variable domain in full, completed from reference TRBV7-6 and TRBJ2-3, reads GAGVSQSPRYKVTKRGQDVALRCDPISGHVSLYWYRQALGQGPEFLTYFNYEAQQDKSGLPNDRFSAERPEGSISTLTIQRTEQRDSAMYRCASSFRGRERGTDTQYFGPGTRLTVL.

This clonotype was seen a few times. The chain links TRBV7-2 to TRBJ2-3; D unresolved. Trimming pared 5 bases from V and 6 bases from J, leaving 9 bases between. This CDR3 region has 12 residues. Germline assignment: CDR1 SGHTA and CDR2 FQGNSA. CDR3 protein: CASSPKGDTQYF. DNA for the CDR3: TGTGCCAGCAGCCCCAAAGGGGATACGCAGTATTTT.

The rearrangement uses TRBV18 and TRBJ1-2, with 7 bases matching TRBD1. The V gene's germline CDR1 is KGHSH and CDR2 LQKENI. V lost 2 bases and J lost 8; bases outside the gene matches: 5. This CDR3 is built from 13 residues. The CDR3, as DNA: TGTGCCAGCTCACCAGAGGGGGCGCAGGGCTACACCTTC. Translated: CASSPEGAQGYTF.

This clonotype was observed at least ten times. CDR3 bases: TGCAGCCCCGGGGGACTAGCGGGAACTATAAGCGCCAAAAACATTCAGTACTTC. This gives the protein CSPGGLAGTISAKNIQYF. This rearrangement joins TRBV29-1 to TRBJ2-4; 13 nucleotides match TRBD2. Trimming took 8 bases from V and 1 from J; bases not matched to a gene: 14. The CDR3 is 18 residues long. Germline V gene lookup returns CDR1 SQVTM and CDR2 ANQGSEA.

The genes are TRBV5-4 and TRBJ2-3; a weak D match, TRBD2 (6 bases). The CDR3 runs 15 residues. Trimming took 1 base from V and 4 from J, leaving 13 bases between them. Germline loops: CDR1 SGHNT, CDR2 YYREEE (reference sequence). CDR3 in amino acids: CASSLSPSASDTQYF. CDR3 bases: TGTGCCAGCAGCTTGAGTCCTAGCGCGTCAGATACGCAGTATTTT.

This clonotype was found a few times. The V gene is TRBV24-1, the J gene TRBJ2-3; D is ambiguous. CDR1 KGHDR and CDR2 SFDVKD come from the germline V gene. The germline V and J ends were trimmed by 3 bases and 2 bases, with 8 bases remaining between them. The CDR3 consists of 14 residues. CDR3 in DNA: TGTGCCACCAGTGATGATGGCTTCACAGATACGCAGTATTTT. It specifies CATSDDGFTDTQYF.

There are a few counts of this clonotype. The chain joins TRBV11-2 to TRBJ2-7; 9 bases fit TRBD1. From germline, CDR1 is SGHAT and CDR2 FQNNGV. This CDR3 has 15 residues. The trim removed 5 bases at V and 6 bases at J, leaving 11 bases unmatched. The CDR3 region is CASSVTPGQGVEQYF. CDR3 nucleotide sequence: TGTGCCAGCAGCGTTACTCCGGGACAGGGCGTCGAGCAGTACTTC.

The sample holds many counts of this clonotype. The V call is TRBV5-1, the J call TRBJ1-2, with a weak D call TRBD1 (6 bases). Trimming took 0 bases from V and 4 from J, leaving 10 bases between them. The germline gives CDR1 SGHRS, CDR2 YFSETQ. The CDR3 has 14 residues. This chain's CDR3 is CASSLDGQFYGYTF. CDR3 nucleotide sequence: TGCGCCAGCAGCTTGGACGGACAGTTCTATGGCTACACCTTC.

This clonotype was detected many times. The chain has TRBV7-8 and TRBJ2-5; D call uncertain. Trimming cost V 0 bases and J 4 bases, with 12 bases left between them. This CDR3 is built from 15 residues. Germline CDR1 reads SGHVS; CDR2 reads FQNEAQ. The DNA for the CDR3 is TGTGCCAGCAGCTTAGCACGGTCGCCAAGAGAGACCCAGTACTTC. Amino acids: CASSLARSPRETQYF.

This sequence joins TRBV5-1 and TRBJ1-3; unclear D gene. CDR3 length: 13 amino acids. V shed 7 bases and J shed 0 bases, with 8 bases lying between them. Germline CDR1 is SGHRS and CDR2 is YFSETQ. The CDR3 DNA sequence: TGCGCCAGCGGGTCCCTCTCTGGAAACACCATATATTTT. It translates to CASGSLSGNTIYF.

This clonotype was counted at least ten times. CDR3 amino acids: CASSLDFTGYEQYF. The CDR3 DNA reads as TGTGCCAGCAGTTTAGACTTTACGGGGTACGAGCAGTACTTC. The genes are TRBV12-3 or TRBV12-4 and TRBJ2-7, with a possible D match to TRBD2 (5 bases). This CDR3 contains 14 residues. V was trimmed by 1 base and J by 4 bases, leaving 11 bases between them.

V gene TRBV6-1 combines with J gene TRBJ2-2; maybe TRBD1 (6 bases). This CDR3 has 16 amino acids. Germline CDR1 is MNHNS and CDR2 is SASEGT. V shed 1 base and J shed 7 bases, with 16 bases lying between them. The CDR3 coding sequence is TGTGCCAGCAGTGAAGGGCGACAGGTCCGGGTCGGGGAGCTGTTTTTT. Translating it yields CASSEGRQVRVGELFF.

This chain links TRBV2 with TRBJ2-7, with D hard to call. Germline V gene data show CDR1 as SNHLY and CDR2 as FYNNEI. Trimming removed 6 bases at V and 3 bases at J, with 15 bases between. There are 14 residues in the CDR3. The CDR3 DNA is TGTGCCAGCAGGGCCCGGGCCCCCCTCTACGAGCAGTACTTC. Its translation: CASRARAPLYEQYF.

The chain uses TRBV20-1 and TRBJ2-3, with 10 nucleotides matching TRBD1. The germline V gene has CDR1 DFQATT and CDR2 SNEGSKA (reference sequence). The V and J ends lost 6 bases and 6 bases, in that order; junction bases with no gene match: 12. The CDR3 contains 15 residues. The CDR3 region is CSAKPGTGVIDTQYF. CDR3 nucleotides: TGCAGTGCCAAGCCCGGGACAGGGGTGATCGATACGCAGTATTTT.

This chain links TRBV5-6 with TRBJ2-1; D remains unclear. The length of the CDR3 is 15 residues. V shed 6 bases and J shed 3 bases, with 16 bases lying between them. Germline CDR1 reads SGHDT; CDR2 reads YYEEEE. The CDR3 region has the DNA TGTGCCAGCACCAATCCCCCGGCGAGCTACAATGAGCAGTTCTTC. This encodes CASTNPPASYNEQFF.

There are many counts of this clonotype. This chain uses TRBV5-1 with TRBJ1-5; no firm D call. In germline, CDR1 is SGHRS, CDR2 YFSETQ. The ends were cut back, 4 bases at V and 5 bases at J, with 13 bases in the middle. The CDR3 length is 14 residues. CDR3 in DNA: TGCGCCAGCAGCCTTACGGGTGGGGATCAGCCCCAGCATTTT. Protein product: CASSLTGGDQPQHF.

This clonotype was recorded at least ten times. The gene calls are TRBV2 and TRBJ2-3; D is undetermined. The germline gives CDR1 SNHLY, CDR2 FYNNEI. The germline V and J ends were trimmed by 6 bases and 6 bases, with 22 bases remaining between them. This CDR3 contains 16 residues. Here the CDR3 reads CASRPLRSARSDTQYF. CDR3 nucleotide sequence: TGTGCCAGCAGACCCCTGCGGAGTGCTAGGTCGGATACGCAGTATTTT.

This clonotype was seen more than once but under ten times. This chain links TRBV7-3 with TRBJ1-1, with D unresolved. V lost 4 bases and J 4 bases, leaving 16 bases between the germline ends. CDR3 size: 15 residues. Germline-derived CDR1 and CDR2 are SGHTA and FQGTGA. The CDR3 reads CASSSEEKGSTEAFF. The CDR3 DNA sequence: TGTGCCAGCAGCTCAGAAGAGAAAGGGAGCACTGAAGCTTTCTTT.

The V call is TRBV12-5, the J call TRBJ2-5, with D possibly TRBD1 on 6 matching bases. Germline CDR1 and CDR2: LGHNT and FRNRAP. The V end was cut by 4 bases, the J end by 5 bases, with 14 bases between. The CDR3 spans 14 residues. CDR3 DNA sequence: TGTGCTAGTGGTTCAACAGGGTTTTCGGAGACCCAGTACTTC. It is translated as CASGSTGFSETQYF. Full variable domain (remainder filled in from reference TRBV12-5 and TRBJ2-5): DARVTQTPRHKVTEMGQEVTMRCQPILGHNTVFWYRQTMMQGLELLAYFRNRAPLDDSGMPKDRFSAEMPDATLATLKIQPSEPRDSAVYFCASGSTGFSETQYFGPGTRLLVL.

The CDR3 spells CASSPNRSYNSPLHF. In nucleotides, the CDR3 is TGTGCCAGCAGCCCAAACCGCTCCTATAATTCACCCCTCCACTTT. The J gene is TRBJ1-6, the V gene TRBV7-6; D gene ambiguous. This CDR3 has 15 amino acids. Germline V CDR1 and CDR2: SGHVS, FNYEAQ. V lost 5 bases and J lost 0, with 8 bases in between.

The J gene is TRBJ1-1, the V gene TRBV6-5; D perhaps matches TRBD1 (5 bases). V lost 0 bases and J lost 1, with 15 bases in between. The CDR3 loop spans 17 amino acids. Germline CDR1 MNHEY, CDR2 SVGAGI. The CDR3 nucleotides are TGTGCCAGCAGTTACTCGGGTTGGCGCGGGGCGAACACTGAAGCTTTCTTT. Residues: CASSYSGWRGANTEAFF.

This clonotype was counted a few times. The chain employs TRBV6-5 and TRBJ2-7; either TRBD1 or TRBD2 may supply D (5 bases each). The CDR3 loop spans 18 amino acids. V lost 2 bases and J lost 1, with 21 bases in between. CDR1 and CDR2 (germline): MNHEY, SVGAGI. CDR3 bases: TGTGCCAGCAGTTACCGACACAGGCAGGAGGAGATTTCCTACGAGCAGTACTTC. Translated: CASSYRHRQEEISYEQYF.

This clonotype has only a few counts. The chain is built from TRBV29-1 and TRBJ2-2; TRBD2 might be the D (6 bases). This CDR3 is 15 amino acids long. Germline loops: CDR1 SQVTM, CDR2 ANQGSEA. Trimming cost V 7 bases and J 2 bases, with 17 bases left between them. CDR3: CSAPHSGGNTGELFF. CDR3 sequence (DNA): TGCAGCGCCCCCCATAGCGGAGGAAACACCGGGGAGCTGTTTTTT.

This clonotype has only one observation. This may come from a read error, since a much larger clone is one base off. It is likely a read error, because the conserved phenylalanine at the end of the CDR3 is missing. The CDR3 spells CASSFSGISQYS. The CDR3 nucleotides are TGCGCCAGCAGCTTTTCGGGAATCTCGCAGTATTCT. The gene calls are TRBV5-1 and TRBJ2-3; D is perhaps TRBD2 (5 bases). The CDR3 is 12 residues long. Deletions cut 2 bases from V and 10 bases from J, with 11 bases between. Germline values: CDR1 SGHRS, CDR2 YFSETQ.

The V and J genes are TRBV5-1 and TRBJ2-3; TRBD2 matches 14 bases. Per the germline V gene, CDR1 is SGHRS and CDR2 is YFSETQ. This CDR3 has 17 amino acids. Trimming removed 4 bases from V and 2 bases from J; junction bases left unmatched: 6. The CDR3 protein is CASSLETSGGVTDTQYF. The DNA for the CDR3 is TGCGCCAGCAGCCTCGAGACTAGCGGGGGGGTCACAGATACGCAGTATTTT. Full variable domain (missing parts from reference TRBV5-1 and TRBJ2-3): KAGVTQTPRYLIKTRGQQVTLSCSPISGHRSVSWYQQTPGQGLQFLFEYFSETQRNKGNFPGRFSGRQFSNSRSEMNVSTLELGDSALYLCASSLETSGGVTDTQYFGPGTRLTVL.

This chain connects TRBV5-1 to TRBJ1-5, with 9 bases fitting TRBD1. The germline gives CDR1 SGHRS, CDR2 YFSETQ. V dropped 2 bases and J dropped 7; count of bases not matched to a gene: 7. CDR3 length: 15 amino acids. The CDR3 is CASSFGQGQEQPQHF. The CDR3 DNA reads as TGCGCCAGCAGCTTTGGACAGGGGCAGGAGCAGCCCCAGCATTTT.